Listed here are 26 T cell receptor beta chains from one sample, sequenced in a study of T cell responses to AZD1222 COVID-19 vaccine. TCRdb's table, derived via immunoSEQ multiplex PCR, lists solely in-frame clones and lacks some. Found here are about 120,000 clones, approximately 83% of them singletons; the top ten hold roughly 9%. The sequenced sample was peripheral blood, obtained on day 0 of AZD1222 vaccination. These receptors were collected from an adult in good health.

This chain uses TRBV7-9 with TRBJ1-1; TRBD1 is a possible D gene (5 bases). This CDR3 region has 11 residues. Germline V gene sequence: CDR1 SEHNR, CDR2 FQNEAQ (reference sequence). Trimming shortened V by 5 bases and J by 6 bases, and 7 bases separated the two germline ends. CDR3 coding DNA: TGTGCCAGCAGCGCAGGGCCTGAAGCTTTCTTT. As protein: CASSAGPEAFF.

Only one count was recorded for this clone. V is TRBV19 and J is TRBJ1-2, with TRBD1 matching 7 bases. The V gene end was trimmed by 3 bases and the J gene end by 2 bases; junction bases not matched to a gene: 3. The CDR3 length is 14 residues. Looked up from germline, CDR1 is LNHDA and CDR2 is SQIVND (reference sequence). The CDR3 loop is CASSITGANYGYTF. Written as DNA, the CDR3 is TGTGCCAGTAGTATCACAGGGGCCAACTATGGCTACACCTTC.

V is TRBV10-3 and J is TRBJ2-2, with TRBD2 matching over 11 bases. CDR3 length equals 15 residues. The V segment lost 4 bases and the J segment 7 bases; nucleotides outside the gene matches: 5. Germline lookup yields CDR1 ENHRY and CDR2 SYGVKD. The CDR3 coding sequence is TGTGCCATCAGTGGACTAGCGGGGAATGGCGGGGAGCTGTTTTTT. It yields the protein CAISGLAGNGGELFF.

V and J are TRBV29-1 and TRBJ2-7, with D maybe TRBD1 (6 bases). CDR1 and CDR2 (germline): SQVTM, ANQGSEA. The ends were cut back, 8 bases at V and 3 bases at J, with 17 bases in the middle. CDR3 length: 13 amino acids. CDR3 DNA: TGCAGCACGAAGGACAGTCTAGGCTACGAGCAGTACTTC. This codes for CSTKDSLGYEQYF.

The chain has TRBV29-1 and TRBJ2-1; 7 nucleotides agree with TRBD2. CDR3 length: 17 amino acids. Germline V gene sequence: CDR1 SQVTM, CDR2 ANQGSEA. Germline trimming cut 4 bases from V and 0 bases from J; bases unmatched to any gene: 12. The CDR3 nucleotides are TGCAGCGTTGGGGAGGGCCGGAGGAGTACCTCCTACAATGAGCAGTTCTTC. Translated, it gives CSVGEGRRSTSYNEQFF.

The chain employs TRBV27 and TRBJ2-1, with a possible D match to TRBD2 (6 bases). The CDR3 length is 16 residues. Trimming took off 5 bases at V and 4 bases at J, with 18 bases between the two ends. The germline CDR1 and CDR2 sequences are MNHEY and SMNVEV (reference sequence). The chain's CDR3 is CASSGPFGRPYNEQFF. In nucleotides, the CDR3 is TGTGCCAGCAGTGGCCCTTTCGGGAGACCTTACAATGAGCAGTTCTTC.

This chain uses TRBV7-3 with TRBJ2-2, with D perhaps matching TRBD2 (6 bases). Between the trimmed V and J ends, which lost 2 bases and 7 bases, there was a span of 11 bases. The germline V gene has CDR1 SGHTA and CDR2 FQGTGA. This CDR3 has 14 residues. Written as DNA, the CDR3 is TGTGCCAGCAGCTTATCCGGGAGCAGCGGGGAGCTGTTTTTT. It codes for CASSLSGSSGELFF.

The chain links TRBV12-3 or TRBV12-4 to TRBJ2-2; the D gene is possibly TRBD1 (6 bases). V lost 6 bases, J lost 5 bases, and 7 bases lay in between. This CDR3 contains 12 residues. The CDR3 nucleotides read TGTGCCAGCAGCCAGGGGACCGGGGAGCTGTTTTTT. Protein product: CASSQGTGELFF.

V is TRBV18 and J is TRBJ1-2, with D perhaps matching TRBD1 (6 bases). The CDR3 has 13 residues. Between the trimmed V and J ends, which lost 2 bases and 9 bases, there was a span of 13 bases. In germline, CDR1 is KGHSH, CDR2 LQKENI. The CDR3 DNA reads as TGTGCCAGCTCACCAAGGACAGAAGATAGCTACACCTTC. Protein product: CASSPRTEDSYTF.

In its sample, this clone was seen a few times. The chain joins TRBV7-2 to TRBJ2-7; 11 bases map to TRBD2. The CDR3 runs 15 residues. CDR1 is SGHTA and CDR2 is FQGNSA in the germline V gene. V lost 5 bases to trimming and J lost 6 bases; unmatched junction nucleotides: 9. This CDR3 reads CASSPASGGFFEQYF. CDR3 coding DNA: TGTGCCAGCAGCCCAGCTAGCGGGGGGTTTTTCGAGCAGTACTTC.

The chain recombines TRBV15 with TRBJ1-5; 8 bases line up with TRBD1. The CDR3 is 15 residues long. V shed 3 bases and J 10 bases; nucleotides not matched to a gene: 11. Germline assignment: CDR1 LNHNV and CDR2 YYDKDF (reference sequence). The CDR3 region is CATSSTGGSEKPQHF. The CDR3 DNA reads TGTGCCACCAGCAGTACAGGGGGTAGTGAAAAACCCCAGCATTTT. The complete variable domain, with remaining parts taken from reference TRBV15 and TRBJ1-5, reads DAMVIQNPRYQVTQFGKPVTLSCSQTLNHNVMYWYQQKSSQAPKLLFHYYDKDFNNEADTPDNFQSRRPNTSFCFLDIRSPGLGDTAMYLCATSSTGGSEKPQHFGDGTRLSIL.

The chain couples TRBV27 to TRBJ2-7; 11 bases are a match to TRBD2. This CDR3 has 17 residues. Germline V CDR1 and CDR2: MNHEY, SMNVEV (reference sequence). J gave up 0 bases and V 7 bases, and 11 bases lay outside the gene matches. CDR3 nucleotides: TGTGCCAGCACCCTGCCCCCACTAGCGGGGGACTCCTACGAGCAGTACTTC. This codes for CASTLPPLAGDSYEQYF.

V gene TRBV30 combines with J gene TRBJ1-5, with D unclear. V gave up 1 base and J gave up 2 bases, with 9 bases separating them. Per germline, CDR1 GTSNPN and CDR2 SVGIG (reference sequence). The CDR3 has 14 amino acids. CDR3 protein: CAWSGRWGNQPQHF. DNA of the CDR3: TGTGCCTGGAGTGGACGATGGGGCAATCAGCCCCAGCATTTT.

The gene calls are TRBV28 and TRBJ1-6; the D gene is possibly TRBD1 (6 bases). Germline values: CDR1 MDHEN, CDR2 SYDVKM. The V gene lost 5 bases and the J gene lost 8 bases, with 13 bases spanning the gap. The CDR3 has 14 amino acids. CDR3 DNA: TGTGCCAGCAGTCCCCAGGGGTTTGATTCACCCCTCCACTTT. Encoded protein: CASSPQGFDSPLHF.

The chain uses TRBV7-8 and TRBJ1-2; TRBD1 is a possible D gene (6 bases). Trimming took 4 bases from V and 6 from J, leaving 21 bases between them. This CDR3 comprises 16 residues. Germline V gene lookup returns CDR1 SGHVS and CDR2 FQNEAQ. CDR3 bases: TGTGCCAGCAGCTCCCGTTGGGGGCGGGTGGTGGATGGCTACACCTTC. Translated: CASSSRWGRVVDGYTF.

This clone was recorded once. The genes are TRBV2 and TRBJ2-7; 8 bases fit TRBD1. The CDR3 contains 14 residues. The junction had 10 bases not matched to a gene; V was cut back by 5 bases and J by 7 bases. Germline lookup yields CDR1 SNHLY and CDR2 FYNNEI. In DNA, the CDR3 is TGTGCCAGCAGTCCAGACAGGGGAATGAGAGAGCAGTACTTC. Amino acids: CASSPDRGMREQYF.

The rearrangement uses TRBV7-9 and TRBJ1-1; D gene ambiguous. CDR3 length: 12 residues. V dropped 5 bases and J dropped 10 bases, with 14 bases sitting between them. Germline assignment: CDR1 SEHNR and CDR2 FQNEAQ (reference sequence). The CDR3 region is CASSVVGGRAFF. The CDR3 DNA reads TGTGCCAGCAGCGTTGTGGGCGGGAGAGCTTTCTTT.

The chain carries TRBV7-2 and TRBJ2-1, with a weak D call TRBD2 (7 bases). V gave up 3 bases and J gave up 8 bases, with 14 bases separating them. In germline, CDR1 is SGHTA, CDR2 FQGNSA. This CDR3 comprises 14 residues. In DNA form, the CDR3 reads TGTGCCAGCAGCTTCGCGGGGGCGGACGATGAGCAGTTCTTC. Residues: CASSFAGADDEQFF.

V gene TRBV6-5 combines with J gene TRBJ1-1, with 7 positions matching TRBD1. The CDR3 is 12 amino acids. The germline V gene encodes CDR1 MNHEY and CDR2 SVGAGI. The V gene end was trimmed by 6 bases and the J gene end by 10 bases; junction bases not matched to a gene: 8. The CDR3 loop is CASSTQGGTAFF. The CDR3 DNA reads as TGTGCCAGCAGCACCCAGGGGGGAACAGCTTTCTTT.

This clone showed up just a few times. The chain couples TRBV27 to TRBJ2-2; 13 bases align to TRBD2. J gave up 6 bases and V 6 bases, and 19 bases lay outside the gene matches. Per germline, CDR1 MNHEY and CDR2 SMNVEV (reference sequence). The CDR3 is 20 amino acids. In DNA form, the CDR3 reads TGTGCCAGCAGCCCTCCGTCTGGGACTAGCGGGAAAGGATTGGCCGGGGAGCTGTTTTTT. This sequence encodes CASSPPSGTSGKGLAGELFF.

The V and J genes are TRBV7-2 and TRBJ2-7, with TRBD1 identical over 7 bases. This CDR3 is 16 amino acids long. The ends lost 1 base at V and 3 bases at J; junction bases unmatched: 9. Germline values: CDR1 SGHTA, CDR2 FQGNSA. CDR3: CASSLGQTGTYYEQYF. The CDR3 DNA is TGTGCCAGCAGCTTAGGGCAGACAGGGACCTACTACGAGCAGTACTTC.

The V gene is TRBV30, the J gene TRBJ1-1, with D perhaps TRBD1 (6 bases). V gave up 4 bases and J gave up 0 bases, with 18 bases separating them. This CDR3 contains 16 residues. From germline, CDR1 is GTSNPN and CDR2 SVGIG (reference sequence). This chain's CDR3 is CAWTDFRTALNTEAFF. The CDR3 nucleotides read TGTGCCTGGACGGATTTCAGGACAGCCTTGAACACTGAAGCTTTCTTT.

The rearrangement uses TRBV6-4 and TRBJ1-5; possibly TRBD1 for D (6 bases). CDR1 MRHNA and CDR2 SNTAGT come from the germline V gene. V was clipped by 6 bases and J by 1 base, with 13 bases between them. The CDR3 contains 15 residues. The CDR3 is CASSPGHESNQPQHF. The DNA of the CDR3 is TGTGCCAGCAGCCCGGGACATGAAAGCAATCAGCCCCAGCATTTT.

The chain employs TRBV29-1 and TRBJ2-7; D call uncertain. The CDR3 contains 11 residues. V lost 3 bases and J lost 5, with 8 bases in between. Germline V gene sequence: CDR1 SQVTM, CDR2 ANQGSEA. The CDR3: CSVDMGNEQYF. CDR3 nucleotides: TGCAGCGTTGATATGGGGAACGAGCAGTACTTC.

This clone was seen once. The chain has TRBV5-1 and TRBJ2-2; 7 nucleotides line up with TRBD2. The CDR3 contains 15 residues. Germline assignment: CDR1 SGHRS and CDR2 YFSETQ. With V trimmed by 3 bases and J by 2 bases, 4 bases remained unmatched. CDR3 sequence reads: CASSYGGGNTGELFF. In DNA, the CDR3 is TGCGCCAGCAGCTATGGCGGGGGAAACACCGGGGAGCTGTTTTTT.

V is TRBV7-9 and J is TRBJ2-3; 13 positions match TRBD2. V shed 3 bases, J shed 10 bases, and the junction held 4 bases outside the gene matches. This CDR3 contains 14 residues. Germline CDR1 SEHNR, CDR2 FQNEAQ (reference sequence). The CDR3 DNA is TGTGCCAGCAGCTTCGGGACTAGCGGGAAGTCGCAGTATTTT. It translates to CASSFGTSGKSQYF.